The TCR beta chain under discussion was sequenced for a study of CD8+ T cells in alopecia areata (dated by TCRdb to the late 2010s). Broadly, across the study: The treated patients, all with moderate-to-severe alopecia areata, were enrolled in an open-label pilot trial of oral tofacitinib given at 5 to 10 mg twice daily. In treated patients, disease severity was measured using the SALT score, which gives the percentage of scalp surface area affected. To study T cell clonal expansion in alopecia areata, the researchers applied high-throughput TCRbeta sequencing to both the C3H/HeJ mouse model and human patients. In humans, TCRbeta sequencing was performed on scalp tissue and on sorted CD4+ and CD8+ peripheral blood T cells from healthy controls and from patients with patchy or totalis/universalis alopecia areata. RNA was extracted with the PAXgene miRNA kit for fixed scalp, the miRNeasy kit for PBMCs, and the RNeasy kit for mouse skin. Scalp clonality was compared across normal scalp (n=4), patchy alopecia areata scalp (n=8), and alopecia totalis/universalis scalp (n=8). immunoSEQ multiplex PCR using 35 Vbeta forward primers and 13 Jbeta reverse primers was used to amplify TCRbeta CDR3 regions. Patients stayed on tofacitinib for 6 to 18 months and then had 6 months of follow-up off drug so that delayed response and recurrence could be assessed. Biopsies were taken from tofacitinib-treated patients at baseline and at 4 and 24 weeks of treatment, and a later scalp biopsy was taken in several of the tofacitinib-treated patients.

From cysteine to phenylalanine, the CDR3 is 15 amino acids long. Only the CDR3 DNA stays, 45 bases, in frame from base 1. From V the trimming removes 0 bases and from J it removes 5 bases, while the gene matches leave 5 bases of the junction unaccounted for. CDR1 and CDR2, per the germline V gene, are ENHRY and SYGVKD. As concerns this clone: It lacks a known antigen. No base qualities exist here, and no much larger clone lies one base off it.

The meaning of the sample's time point label: less than five weeks on oral tofacitinib. The treatment or condition label here, explained by the study, means: oral pan-JAK inhibitor, 5-10 mg twice daily. From alopecia areata patients, peripheral blood was collected along with lesional scalp punch biopsies. After PBMCs were isolated by density centrifugation and stained for CD3, CD4 and CD8, a FACSAria was used to sort CD4+ and CD8+ T cells. Summary of the overall study and its limitations: Resident alphabeta T cells in normal human skin are also sequenced, complicating scalp TCR repertoire analysis, unlike mouse skin dominated by gammadelta T cells. Compared with normal scalp, lesional scalp had higher clonality and more expanded CD8+ clones, particularly in alopecia totalis/universalis, a pattern that suggests antigenic drive. Many expanded lesional clones persisted in scalp and blood during tofacitinib treatment, which may partly explain relapse after stopping treatment. TCR sequences shared between patients were less clear than in mice, possibly partly because of HLA diversity in the patient population. With tofacitinib, both scalp clonality and the number of expanded CD8+ clones among the top 100 scalp clones went down significantly. Because the treated cohort was small and included a single nonresponder, larger studies are needed to assess links between baseline CD8+ expansion and response.

The library came from the immunoSEQ multiplex PCR assay. RNA was extracted from all samples and reverse transcribed into cDNA as template for TCR sequencing. First-strand cDNA was synthesized using SuperScript III with a 2:1 mix of oligo-dT and random hexamers. A synthetic immune receptor repertoire was used to gauge amplification bias, and whatever bias remained was removed computationally. As for how the authors treated the data: Raw reads were preprocessed to remove errors, and CDR3 was defined according to IMGT conventions as the region from the conserved cysteine to phenylalanine. Clonality was computed by normalizing Shannon entropy by log2 of the number of productive unique TCRs and subtracting the result from 1. CD4 or CD8 identity of scalp clones was inferred by cross-referencing scalp TCRbeta sequences with sorted blood CD4 and CD8 repertoires. TCRdb limited this immuneACCESS table to in-frame rearrangements with V and J called. A share of clones is missing; checked studies link under half to unresolved V genes, and the rest is unexplained. The V and J calls and clone size were taken over from that table, and D and trimming were inferred from the DNA. The sample table contains 100,000 to 150,000 clones; only one count was recorded for around 60% of them. The ten most abundant clones make up around 6% of the sample.

The TCR comes from a human donor with alopecia areata. The sequence links TRBV10-3 to TRBJ2-5; 8 junctional bases match TRBD1. The material sequenced was CD4+ T cells sorted from blood, taken at week 4, from a patient treated with tofacitinib. The bases are TGTGCCATCAGTGAGTCGGGACAGGCGCGGGAGACCCAGTACTTC. This codes for CAISESGQARETQYF.